In its sample, the clone carrying this TCR beta chain was seen many times. The sample comes from a study of T cell repertoires in cytomegalovirus infection. Each CDR3 protein is one row after TCRdb ran MiXCR on the reads. The table has 250,000 or so distinct CDR3 sequences, approximately 9.2% seen once. The sequence was collected from a human donor in good health (CMV status not recorded). Some clones in this sample may be carry-over from other donors' samples. The sample taken for sequencing was PBMCs.

The CDR3 DNA reads as TGTGCCAGCAACAAGGGAGGGAGCAATCAGCCCCAGCATTTT. The encoded protein is CASNKGGSNQPQHF. The rearrangement uses TRBV7-2 and TRBJ1-5; D is unresolved. This CDR3 comprises 14 residues. Trimming left V 7 bases short and J 1 base short, with 11 bases between. Germline values: CDR1 SGHTA, CDR2 FQGNSA.